A single sample gave rise to the 18 T cell receptor beta chains below, sequenced in a study of T cell changes during pregnancy in multiple sclerosis. The assay was immunoSEQ multiplex PCR, and TCRdb's table has in-frame clones only and misses some. The table records about 73,000 clones, approximately 92% of them present only once. Sequences were derived from peripheral blood, sampled in the third trimester of pregnancy. The origin of the receptors is a female donor in good health, enrolled as a control in a pregnancy study.

This sequence joins TRBV9 and TRBJ2-7, with TRBD2 matching over 13 bases. V shed 3 bases, J shed 9 bases, and the junction held 9 bases outside the gene matches. This CDR3 has 15 residues. The germline V gene encodes CDR1 SGDLS and CDR2 YYNGEE. The CDR3 DNA sequence: TGTGCCAGCAGCGGCGACAGGACTAGCGGGGGACGGCAGTACTTC. Translation gives CASSGDRTSGGRQYF. The full variable domain, with the rest looked up from reference TRBV9 and TRBJ2-7, is DSGVTQTPKHLITATGQRVTLRCSPRSGDLSVYWYQQSLDQGLQFLIQYYNGEERAKGNILERFSAQQFPDLHSELNLSSLELGDSALYFCASSGDRTSGGRQYFGPGTRLTVT.

The rearrangement uses TRBV27 and TRBJ2-2; D gene unclear. Germline CDR1 reads MNHEY; CDR2 reads SMNVEV (reference sequence). The CDR3 length is 12 residues. With 2 bases removed from V and 7 bases from J, the gap between germline ends came to 5 bases. The DNA of the CDR3 is TGTGCCAGCAGTTTAAATAACGGGGAGCTGTTTTTT. Translated: CASSLNNGELFF.

The chain carries TRBV6-1 and TRBJ1-3; a possible D gene is TRBD1 (5 bases). V was trimmed by 0 bases and J by 4 bases, leaving 13 bases between them. CDR1 is MNHNS and CDR2 is SASEGT in the germline V gene. The CDR3 is made up of 16 amino acids. The CDR3 DNA sequence: TGTGCCAGCAGTGAAGCGCTTCGGGGGTCAGGAAACACCATATATTTT. Encoded protein: CASSEALRGSGNTIYF.

CDR3 in DNA: TGTGCCAGCAGCGTATTGGGGCGCTTGAATGAAAAACTGTTTTTT. This codes for CASSVLGRLNEKLFF. The chain has TRBV9 and TRBJ1-4; D perhaps matches TRBD1 (5 bases). The CDR3 length is 15 residues. V lost 1 base and J 5 bases, leaving 12 bases between the germline ends. Germline V gives CDR1 SGDLS, CDR2 YYNGEE.

J is TRBJ1-1 and V is TRBV4-2, with D tentatively TRBD1 (6 bases). Germline assignment: CDR1 LGHNA and CDR2 YNFKEQ. CDR3 size: 18 residues. V lost 8 bases and J lost 6, with 31 bases in between. CDR3 sequence: CASRYLHGQPNILAEAFF. Written as DNA, the CDR3 is TGTGCCAGCCGATACCTCCACGGACAGCCGAACATCTTGGCTGAAGCTTTCTTT.

This rearrangement joins TRBV28 to TRBJ1-3; 7 bases align to TRBD1. This CDR3 has 19 amino acids. Germline-derived CDR1 and CDR2 are MDHEN and SYDVKM. V dropped 7 bases and J dropped 0; count of bases not matched to a gene: 18. The CDR3 DNA reads TGTGCCAGCAATTCCCAAAGGCAGGGGGTCGTTCTCTCTGGAAACACCATATATTTT. Encoded protein: CASNSQRQGVVLSGNTIYF.

The chain combines TRBV4-1 with TRBJ1-1; D unclear. The CDR3 has 14 amino acids. Germline values: CDR1 MGHRA, CDR2 YSYEKL. Trimming removed 2 bases from V and 4 bases from J, with 11 bases in between. The CDR3: CASSQFRPGTEAFF. DNA for the CDR3: TGCGCCAGCAGCCAATTCCGCCCGGGCACTGAAGCTTTCTTT.

The chain employs TRBV27 and TRBJ1-2; D remains unclear. This CDR3 has 16 residues. V dropped 3 bases and J dropped 6 bases, with 20 bases sitting between them. Germline V gene data show CDR1 as MNHEY and CDR2 as SMNVEV (reference sequence). CDR3 in DNA: TGTGCCAGCAGTTTTGCGTCCGTAGGGAGAGGAAATGGCTACACCTTC. Its translation is CASSFASVGRGNGYTF.

J is TRBJ2-5 and V is TRBV15; the D gene is possibly TRBD1 (6 bases). The ends were cut back, 7 bases at V and 5 bases at J, with 11 bases in the middle. The CDR3 runs to 12 residues. Germline CDR1 and CDR2: LNHNV and YYDKDF (reference sequence). The CDR3 bases are TGTGCCACCACCGACAGGAGTGAGACCCAGTACTTC. Protein product: CATTDRSETQYF. The whole variable domain, remainder taken from reference TRBV15 and TRBJ2-5, is DAMVIQNPRYQVTQFGKPVTLSCSQTLNHNVMYWYQQKSSQAPKLLFHYYDKDFNNEADTPDNFQSRRPNTSFCFLDIRSPGLGDTAMYLCATTDRSETQYFGPGTRLLVL.

J is TRBJ2-1 and V is TRBV2, with TRBD2 matching 12 bases. Germline CDR1 SNHLY, CDR2 FYNNEI. V shed 2 bases, J shed 7 bases, and the junction held 3 bases outside the gene matches. This CDR3 spans 15 amino acids. CDR3 residues: CASSEQGTSGNEQFF. The DNA of the CDR3 is TGTGCCAGCAGTGAACAGGGGACTAGCGGGAATGAGCAGTTCTTC.

The rearrangement uses TRBV27 and TRBJ2-1; 12 bases fit TRBD2. Germline CDR1 MNHEY, CDR2 SMNVEV (reference sequence). The CDR3 sequence is 17 residues long. Trimming removed 5 bases from V and 4 bases from J; junction bases left unmatched: 9. The CDR3 coding sequence is TGTGCCAGCAGTACACAATCTAGCGGGAGGGGGTACAATGAGCAGTTCTTC. This codes for CASSTQSSGRGYNEQFF.

The rearrangement uses TRBV7-2 and TRBJ2-5, with 13 bases matching TRBD2. There are 17 residues in the CDR3. The V and J ends lost 5 bases and 5 bases, in that order; junction bases with no gene match: 11. CDR1 and CDR2 (germline): SGHTA, FQGNSA. CDR3 DNA sequence: TGTGCCAGCAGCGCCTACACGGGACTAGCGGGAAGGGAGACCCAGTACTTC. Translated, it gives CASSAYTGLAGRETQYF.

This chain joins TRBV7-9 and TRBJ2-7; 13 nucleotides agree with TRBD2. Unmatched junction bases numbered 3, after V lost 2 bases and J lost 5 bases. The germline gives CDR1 SEHNR, CDR2 FQNEAQ (reference sequence). The CDR3 runs to 15 residues. CDR3 region: CASSLFGTSGDEQYF. The CDR3 nucleotides are TGTGCCAGCAGCTTATTTGGGACTAGCGGGGACGAGCAGTACTTC.

The gene calls are TRBV27 and TRBJ2-3, with 8 bases aligning to TRBD1. The junction had 5 bases not matched to a gene; V was cut back by 8 bases and J by 4 bases. Germline values: CDR1 MNHEY, CDR2 SMNVEV (reference sequence). The CDR3 is 13 amino acids. The chain's CDR3 is CASQGARPDTQYF. The CDR3 DNA is TGTGCCAGCCAGGGGGCAAGGCCAGATACGCAGTATTTT.

V usage is TRBV7-9 and J usage is TRBJ2-5, with D hard to call. V was trimmed by 1 base and J by 4 bases, leaving 4 bases between them. The germline V gene encodes CDR1 SEHNR and CDR2 FQNEAQ (reference sequence). This CDR3 contains 12 residues. CDR3 nucleotides: TGTGCCAGCAGCTTAGTGGCAGAGACCCAGTACTTC. Amino acid sequence: CASSLVAETQYF.

The V call is TRBV11-2, the J call TRBJ2-7; 8 nucleotides align to TRBD1. Trimming removed 5 bases from V and 4 bases from J; junction bases left unmatched: 7. The germline CDR1 and CDR2 sequences are SGHAT and FQNNGV. The length of the CDR3 is 14 residues. The CDR3 here is CASSRDRLVYEQYF. The DNA of the CDR3 is TGTGCCAGCAGCCGGGACAGGCTAGTATACGAGCAGTACTTC.

The rearrangement uses TRBV7-3 and TRBJ2-4; a weak D match, TRBD2 (6 bases). The CDR3 covers 15 residues. With 5 bases removed from V and 6 bases from J, the gap between germline ends came to 17 bases. CDR1 and CDR2 from the germline V gene are SGHTA and FQGTGA. The CDR3 here is CASSLDWGGGNIQYF. As DNA, the CDR3 is TGTGCCAGCAGCCTGGATTGGGGAGGTGGAAACATTCAGTACTTC. The complete variable domain, with remaining parts taken from reference TRBV7-3 and TRBJ2-4, reads GAGVSQTPSNKVTEKGKYVELRCDPISGHTALYWYRQSLGQGPEFLIYFQGTGAADDSGLPNDRFFAVRPEGSVSTLKIQRTERGDSAVYLCASSLDWGGGNIQYFGAGTRLSVL.

The genes are TRBV4-3 and TRBJ1-2; D unclear. The CDR3 is 15 residues long. The germline V gene encodes CDR1 LGHNA and CDR2 YSLEER. Trimming took 4 bases from V and 0 from J, leaving 12 bases between them. The DNA for the CDR3 is TGCGCCAGCAGCCCCTTAGCCACGACTAACTATGGCTACACCTTC. This sequence encodes CASSPLATTNYGYTF.